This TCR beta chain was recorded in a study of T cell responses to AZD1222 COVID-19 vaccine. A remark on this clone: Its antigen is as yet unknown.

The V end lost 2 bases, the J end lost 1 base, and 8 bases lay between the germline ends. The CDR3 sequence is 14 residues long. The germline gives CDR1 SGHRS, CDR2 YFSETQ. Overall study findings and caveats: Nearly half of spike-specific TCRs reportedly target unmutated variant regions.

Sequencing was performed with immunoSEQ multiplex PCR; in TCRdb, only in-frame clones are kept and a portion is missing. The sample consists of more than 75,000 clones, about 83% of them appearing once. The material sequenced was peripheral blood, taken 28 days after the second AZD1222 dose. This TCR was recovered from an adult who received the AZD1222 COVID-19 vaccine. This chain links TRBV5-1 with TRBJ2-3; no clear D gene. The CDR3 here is CASSLYLRTDTQYF. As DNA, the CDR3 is TGCGCCAGCAGCTTATATCTGCGCACAGATACGCAGTATTTT.